The next 18 T cell receptor beta chains were all read from a single sample in a study of chemoradiotherapy in HPV16-positive cancers. Sequenced by immunoSEQ multiplex PCR; TCRdb stores in-frame clones only, minus some. The sample holds fewer than 25,000 clones, around 67% seen once. Collection of the sample occurred from a patient who underwent chemoradiotherapy. The origin of the receptors is a human donor with HPV-associated anogenital cancer.

The rearrangement links TRBV11-3 to TRBJ2-1, with D tentatively TRBD1 or TRBD2 (5 bases each). Looked up from germline, CDR1 is SGHNT and CDR2 is YENEEA. The length of the CDR3 is 13 residues. Between the trimmed V and J ends, which lost 1 base and 13 bases, there was a span of 14 bases. The CDR3 here is CASSLALDGAQFF. The CDR3 DNA reads as TGTGCCAGCAGCTTAGCATTGGACGGGGCCCAGTTCTTC.

The genes are TRBV19 and TRBJ1-2, with D possibly being TRBD1 (6 bases). V dropped 7 bases and J dropped 4 bases, with 16 bases sitting between them. This CDR3 contains 14 residues. Germline V CDR1 and CDR2: LNHDA, SQIVND (reference sequence). CDR3 sequence: CASIWDPTGYGYTF. The CDR3 DNA sequence: TGTGCCAGTATTTGGGACCCGACAGGCTATGGCTACACCTTC.

The chain has TRBV18 and TRBJ2-7; TRBD1 might be the D (6 bases). Trimming took off 3 bases at V and 1 base at J, with 10 bases between the two ends. This CDR3 region has 14 residues. Germline CDR1 is KGHSH and CDR2 is LQKENI. CDR3 residues: CASSPQGRSYEQYF. The DNA for the CDR3 is TGTGCCAGCTCACCCCAGGGGCGATCCTACGAGCAGTACTTC.

V is TRBV6-1 and J is TRBJ2-7; D is perhaps TRBD1 or TRBD2 (5 bases each). The CDR3 has 15 residues. V was pared by 6 bases and J by 0 bases, with 15 bases between. Germline V gene data show CDR1 as MNHNS and CDR2 as SASEGT. CDR3 region: CASRDGTYNSYEQYF. The CDR3 DNA follows: TGTGCCAGCAGGGACGGGACCTACAACTCCTACGAGCAGTACTTC.

This chain joins TRBV19 and TRBJ1-1; D gene unclear. The CDR3 loop spans 15 amino acids. Trimming took 5 bases from V and 5 from J, leaving 18 bases between them. Germline V gene data show CDR1 as LNHDA and CDR2 as SQIVND (reference sequence). CDR3 bases: TGTGCCAGTAGTGCCGGACGCCGAACGGGGACTGAAGCTTTCTTT. Encoded protein: CASSAGRRTGTEAFF.

In its sample, this clone was seen a few times. The chain recombines TRBV5-5 with TRBJ2-2; D is ambiguous. Per germline, CDR1 SGHKS and CDR2 YYEKEE (reference sequence). The CDR3 extends over 14 amino acids. V was shortened by 4 bases and J by 1 base, with 8 bases between the two germline ends. CDR3 loop: CASSRFGNTGELFF. The CDR3 coding sequence is TGTGCCAGCAGCCGATTTGGGAACACCGGGGAGCTGTTTTTT.

V gene TRBV7-3 combines with J gene TRBJ1-2, with D perhaps matching TRBD1 (5 bases). The CDR3 spans 13 residues. V shed 1 base and J shed 7 bases, with 10 bases lying between them. Germline V gene sequence: CDR1 SGHTA, CDR2 FQGTGA. The CDR3 sequence: CASSLKTQGGYTF. In DNA form, the CDR3 reads TGTGCCAGCAGCTTAAAAACGCAGGGTGGCTACACCTTC.

The chain carries TRBV6-1 and TRBJ1-5, with D tentatively TRBD1 (6 bases). Per the germline V gene, CDR1 is MNHNS and CDR2 is SASEGT. This CDR3 has 14 residues. V was shortened by 10 bases and J by 2 bases, with 15 bases between the two germline ends. The CDR3 region has the DNA TGTGCCACCCAAACAGGGTACGGCAATCAGCCCCAGCATTTT. It specifies CATQTGYGNQPQHF.

This chain uses TRBV27 with TRBJ1-5, with TRBD1 matching 8 bases. V lost 5 bases and J lost 3; bases outside the gene matches: 12. Germline V lookup: CDR1 MNHEY, CDR2 SMNVEV (reference sequence). The CDR3 runs to 17 residues. CDR3 sequence: CASSKSPGQAINQPQHF. The CDR3 nucleotides are TGTGCCAGCAGTAAGAGCCCGGGACAGGCCATCAATCAGCCCCAGCATTTT.

The chain combines TRBV5-6 with TRBJ1-2; 11 bases align to TRBD1. CDR1 and CDR2 (germline): SGHDT, YYEEEE. This CDR3 spans 15 amino acids. Unmatched junction bases numbered 5, after V lost 4 bases and J lost 3 bases. The CDR3 region has the DNA TGTGCCAGCAGCCAAGGACAGGGGGCTCACTATGGCTACACCTTC. Its protein is CASSQGQGAHYGYTF. Complete variable domain (other parts from reference TRBV5-6 and TRBJ1-2): DAGVTQSPTHLIKTRGQQVTLRCSPKSGHDTVSWYQQALGQGPQFIFQYYEEEERQRGNFPDRFSGHQFPNYSSELNVNALLLGDSALYLCASSQGQGAHYGYTFGSGTRLTVV.

The genes are TRBV7-3 and TRBJ2-2; possible D gene TRBD1, 6 bases. V lost 2 bases and J 3 bases, leaving 7 bases between the germline ends. CDR3 length equals 14 residues. Germline CDR1 SGHTA, CDR2 FQGTGA. As DNA, the CDR3 is TGTGCCAGCAGCTTATACAGGGACACCGGGGAGCTGTTTTTT. It translates to CASSLYRDTGELFF.

This clone showed up just a few times. This chain uses TRBV19 with TRBJ1-5; 7 positions agree with TRBD1. The germline V gene encodes CDR1 LNHDA and CDR2 SQIVND (reference sequence). This CDR3 has 15 amino acids. V lost 5 bases and J lost 3; bases outside the gene matches: 7. CDR3 residues: CASSREGAVNQPQHF. The CDR3 DNA reads as TGTGCCAGTAGTCGGGAGGGGGCGGTCAATCAGCCCCAGCATTTT.

This clone has a handful of counts. The CDR3 DNA reads as TGCGCCAGCAGCTTGGAAGGACAGGGCACAGATACGCAGTATTTT. As protein: CASSLEGQGTDTQYF. The rearrangement uses TRBV5-1 and TRBJ2-3; TRBD1 aligns across 7 bases. This CDR3 has 15 amino acids. Germline values: CDR1 SGHRS, CDR2 YFSETQ. Germline trimming cut 0 bases from V and 1 base from J; bases unmatched to any gene: 2.

The chain links TRBV4-1 to TRBJ2-1; 11 bases align to TRBD1. CDR3 size: 15 residues. Germline V gives CDR1 MGHRA, CDR2 YSYEKL. V was pared by 3 bases and J by 5 bases, with 3 bases of the junction left unmatched. As DNA, the CDR3 is TGCGCCAGCAGCCAGCCGGACAGGGGGCACAATGAGCAGTTCTTC. It is translated as CASSQPDRGHNEQFF.

The V and J genes are TRBV5-6 and TRBJ2-1; the D gene is possibly TRBD2 (6 bases). The V end lost 1 base, the J end lost 7 bases, and 12 bases lay between the germline ends. From germline, CDR1 is SGHDT and CDR2 YYEEEE. This CDR3 is built from 14 residues. The CDR3 nucleotides read TGTGCCAGCAGCTTGTTAACGGGAGTAAATGAGCAGTTCTTC. Translating gives CASSLLTGVNEQFF. Full variable domain (rest looked up from reference TRBV5-6 and TRBJ2-1): DAGVTQSPTHLIKTRGQQVTLRCSPKSGHDTVSWYQQALGQGPQFIFQYYEEEERQRGNFPDRFSGHQFPNYSSELNVNALLLGDSALYLCASSLLTGVNEQFFGPGTRLTVL.

The chain couples TRBV15 to TRBJ1-1; weak D call: TRBD1 (5 bases). This CDR3 comprises 15 residues. The germline V gene encodes CDR1 LNHNV and CDR2 YYDKDF (reference sequence). V was shortened by 1 base and J by 4 bases, with 13 bases between the two germline ends. For the CDR3, the DNA is TGTGCCACCAGCAGAGGGGGGTTGGGTCGCACTGAAGCTTTCTTT. Amino acids: CATSRGGLGRTEAFF.

CDR3 sequence: CASSRDRGRGSGANVLTF. Written as DNA, the CDR3 is TGTGCCAGCAGCCGCGACAGGGGGCGAGGTTCTGGGGCCAACGTCCTGACTTTC. The chain carries TRBV2 and TRBJ2-6, with 10 bases aligning to TRBD1. V trimming: 6 bases; J trimming: 1 base; junction bases outside the gene matches: 9. Germline CDR1 reads SNHLY; CDR2 reads FYNNEI. The CDR3 length is 18 residues.

The V call is TRBV28, the J call TRBJ2-5; perhaps TRBD2 as D (5 bases). The CDR3 has 13 residues. CDR1 and CDR2 (germline): MDHEN, SYDVKM. V lost 6 bases to trimming and J lost 3 bases, with 11 bases between them. The CDR3 region is CASSPGLKETQYF. CDR3 DNA: TGTGCCAGCAGCCCCGGACTCAAAGAGACCCAGTACTTC. Variable domain in full (rest from reference TRBV28 and TRBJ2-5): DVKVTQSSRYLVKRTGEKVFLECVQDMDHENMFWYRQDPGLGLRLIYFSYDVKMKEKGDIPEGYSVSREKKERFSLILESASTNQTSMYLCASSPGLKETQYFGPGTRLLVL.